This TCR beta chain was profiled in a study of shared clonotypes between healthy human individuals. The sorted-subset replicate PCRs were given about 210 ng DNA, which is 25,000 to 35,000 T cell genomes. Only in-frame clones appear in the TCRdb table, and some are missing; sequencing was by immunoSEQ multiplex PCR. The table shows millions of clones, with about 92% occurring only once. Per the germline V gene, CDR1 is LNHDA and CDR2 is SQIVND (reference sequence). Trimming removed 5 bases at V and 1 base at J, with 14 bases between. The length of the CDR3 is 15 residues. The chain links TRBV19 to TRBJ1-1; D not resolved. This clonotype originated in a man aged 18 to 35 in good health. The sequenced sample consisted of naive CD4+ T cells sorted from blood. The subset is: CD45RA+ positively selected. The CDR3 here is CASSFGVGRNTEAFF. CDR3 nucleotides: TGTGCCAGTAGTTTCGGGGTAGGCAGGAACACTGAAGCTTTCTTT.